Following are 18 T cell receptor beta chains from one sample sequenced in a study of cytomegalovirus exposure and HLA in healthy donors. Amplification used 60 Vbeta primers and 13 Jbeta primers. Here immunoSEQ multiplex PCR was the method, and the copy in TCRdb shows in-frame clones only, minus some. In the table there are a few hundred thousand clones, approximately 80% of which are singletons. The sample was PBMCs. The receptors were sampled from a woman in her fifties or sixties in good health and CMV-seropositive.

The chain employs TRBV6-6 and TRBJ1-1, with D perhaps matching TRBD1 (5 bases). This CDR3 is 13 amino acids long. The germline V gene encodes CDR1 MNHNY and CDR2 SVGAGI (reference sequence). V lost 6 bases, J lost 4 bases, and 12 bases lay in between. CDR3: CASSLSGGTEAFF. The CDR3 DNA sequence: TGTGCCAGCAGCCTAAGCGGGGGCACTGAAGCTTTCTTT.

This chain uses TRBV19 with TRBJ1-5; unclear D gene. CDR3 length equals 13 residues. CDR1 and CDR2 from the germline V gene are LNHDA and SQIVND (reference sequence). The V gene lost 3 bases and the J gene lost 5 bases, with 8 bases spanning the gap. CDR3 in DNA: TGTGCCAGTAGTATGGGAGGTTATCAGCCCCAGCATTTT. As protein: CASSMGGYQPQHF.

The CDR3: CATEAGYMNTEAFF. As DNA, the CDR3 is TGTGCCACCGAGGCTGGATACATGAACACTGAAGCTTTCTTT. The genes are TRBV15 and TRBJ1-1; D gene uncertain. Germline CDR1 is LNHNV and CDR2 is YYDKDF (reference sequence). Trimming took 8 bases from V and 0 from J, leaving 13 bases between them. The CDR3 runs 14 residues. The full variable domain, completed using reference TRBV15 and TRBJ1-1, is DAMVIQNPRYQVTQFGKPVTLSCSQTLNHNVMYWYQQKSSQAPKLLFHYYDKDFNNEADTPDNFQSRRPNTSFCFLDIRSPGLGDTAMYLCATEAGYMNTEAFFGQGTRLTVV.

The chain joins TRBV5-1 to TRBJ1-3; 10 bases align to TRBD1. This CDR3 spans 16 amino acids. J was trimmed by 4 bases and V by 2 bases; bases with no gene match: 6. CDR1 SGHRS and CDR2 YFSETQ come from the germline V gene. CDR3 sequence reads: CASSLAGTGAGNTIYF. CDR3 in DNA: TGCGCCAGCAGCTTAGCGGGGACAGGGGCCGGAAACACCATATATTTT.

The V call is TRBV5-1, the J call TRBJ1-6, with 7 bases aligning to TRBD1. This CDR3 contains 15 residues. Germline CDR1 and CDR2: SGHRS and YFSETQ. The J segment lost 9 bases and the V segment lost 5 bases, leaving 11 bases of the junction unmatched. CDR3 sequence reads: CASSRQGSGSSPLHF. CDR3 DNA sequence: TGCGCCAGCAGTCGACAGGGATCGGGGTCTTCACCCCTCCACTTT. Full variable domain (rest looked up from reference TRBV5-1 and TRBJ1-6): KAGVTQTPRYLIKTRGQQVTLSCSPISGHRSVSWYQQTPGQGLQFLFEYFSETQRNKGNFPGRFSGRQFSNSRSEMNVSTLELGDSALYLCASSRQGSGSSPLHFGNGTRLTVT.

The V call is TRBV7-2, the J call TRBJ2-7; 11 bases are a match to TRBD2. The CDR3 has 14 amino acids. CDR1 is SGHTA and CDR2 is FQGNSA in the germline V gene. Trimming cost V 3 bases and J 4 bases; bases outside gene matches: 2. This CDR3 reads CASSLTSGVYEQYF. The CDR3 region has the DNA TGTGCCAGCAGCTTGACTAGCGGGGTTTACGAGCAGTACTTC.

This clone appeared a single time. The chain employs TRBV2 and TRBJ1-5; TRBD1 might be the D (5 bases). Germline CDR1 is SNHLY and CDR2 is FYNNEI. The V end lost 5 bases, the J end lost 2 bases, and 16 bases lay between the germline ends. This CDR3 spans 16 amino acids. CDR3 coding DNA: TGTGCCAGCAGTACGAGGCAGGGAAGGGGCAATCAGCCCCAGCATTTT. This sequence encodes CASSTRQGRGNQPQHF.

The J gene is TRBJ2-7, the V gene TRBV7-9; D perhaps matches TRBD1 (6 bases). Germline V lookup: CDR1 SEHNR, CDR2 FQNEAQ (reference sequence). The V and J ends lost 1 base and 2 bases respectively, with 15 bases between them. CDR3 length: 16 amino acids. The CDR3 is CASSLGGRGDTYEQYF. As DNA, the CDR3 is TGTGCCAGCAGCTTAGGGGGCAGGGGCGATACCTACGAGCAGTACTTC.

V gene TRBV28 combines with J gene TRBJ1-5; D is unclear. CDR1 MDHEN and CDR2 SYDVKM come from the germline V gene. This CDR3 comprises 14 residues. V dropped 3 bases and J dropped 6 bases, with 12 bases sitting between them. CDR3 DNA sequence: TGTGCCAGCAGTTTGGGGAGAGTTAGTCAGCCCCAGCATTTT. This translates into CASSLGRVSQPQHF.

The rearrangement uses TRBV29-1 and TRBJ2-7, with a possible D match to TRBD1 (5 bases). Germline V gives CDR1 SQVTM, CDR2 ANQGSEA. Trimming cost V 2 bases and J 3 bases, with 11 bases left between them. The CDR3 is made up of 13 amino acids. Written as DNA, the CDR3 is TGCAGCGTTGAAAGGGGTAGGAGCTACGAGCAGTACTTC. Its protein is CSVERGRSYEQYF.

The V gene is TRBV6-5, the J gene TRBJ2-7, with 8 bases lining up with TRBD1. There are 13 residues in the CDR3. The junction had 8 bases not matched to a gene; V was cut back by 10 bases and J by 3 bases. Germline CDR1 is MNHEY and CDR2 is SVGAGI. The CDR3 bases are TGTGCCACCCGGACAGGGCATTACTACGAGCAGTACTTC. The encoded protein is CATRTGHYYEQYF.

The V call is TRBV15, the J call TRBJ2-1, with D maybe TRBD2 (6 bases). The V end was cut by 6 bases, the J end by 6 bases, with 15 bases between. Per germline, CDR1 LNHNV and CDR2 YYDKDF (reference sequence). The CDR3 consists of 14 residues. The CDR3 is CATRPFGSFNEQFF. The CDR3 nucleotides are TGTGCCACCAGGCCCTTCGGGAGTTTCAATGAGCAGTTCTTC.

Turning to this clone: One end of the junction is discordant with germline, which a read error may explain. V gene TRBV30 combines with J gene TRBJ1-5; D is perhaps TRBD1 (5 bases). Per the germline V gene, CDR1 is GTSNPN and CDR2 is SVGIG (reference sequence). This CDR3 contains 14 residues. The CDR3 coding sequence is TGTGCCTGGAGCGTAGTCGGGGGGAATCGGCCCCAGCATTTT. This encodes CAWSVVGGNRPQHF.

This clone was seen only a few times. J is TRBJ2-2 and V is TRBV21-1; the table's D call of TRBD2 was not tested on the DNA. TRBV21-1 has pseudogene status. The CDR3 length is 15 residues. The CDR3 loop reads CASSFSGKNTGELFF. Here the CDR3 DNA reads TGTGCCAGCAGCTTCAGCGGGAAGAACACCGGGGAGCTGTTTTTT.

The chain links TRBV28 to TRBJ2-1; D is possibly TRBD1 (6 bases). Per germline, CDR1 MDHEN and CDR2 SYDVKM. The V end lost 2 bases, the J end lost 12 bases, and 14 bases lay between the germline ends. This CDR3 spans 13 amino acids. CDR3 protein: CASSLPTGWVQFF. DNA of the CDR3: TGTGCCAGCAGTTTACCAACAGGGTGGGTGCAGTTCTTC.

The chain couples TRBV5-1 to TRBJ2-7, with D maybe TRBD1 (6 bases). Germline V gives CDR1 SGHRS, CDR2 YFSETQ. The CDR3 is made up of 17 amino acids. V gave up 5 bases and J gave up 7 bases, with 28 bases separating them. The CDR3 DNA reads TGCGCCAGCAGAGATCCAACGAGGGGCAGGGTGCAGGGGGAGCAGTACTTC. It translates to CASRDPTRGRVQGEQYF.

This clone was counted once. Different DNA sequences within this sample yield the same CDR3. This sequence joins TRBV7-8 and TRBJ1-2; 7 bases fit TRBD1. The CDR3 sequence is 14 residues long. V was pared by 5 bases and J by 4 bases, with 7 bases of the junction left unmatched. Germline V gene data show CDR1 as SGHVS and CDR2 as FQNEAQ. The CDR3 sequence: CASSRRQGGYGYTF. The DNA of the CDR3 is TGTGCCAGCAGCAGGCGACAGGGCGGCTATGGCTACACCTTC.

The chain carries TRBV9 and TRBJ2-1; the D gene is possibly TRBD1 (6 bases). Trimming cost V 0 bases and J 3 bases, with 10 bases left between them. The CDR3 totals 15 residues. Germline CDR1 SGDLS, CDR2 YYNGEE. The CDR3 DNA sequence: TGTGCCAGCAGCGTAGACACAGGGTTCTACAATGAGCAGTTCTTC. Protein: CASSVDTGFYNEQFF.